The rows below give T cell receptor beta chains drawn from one sample of a study of T cell clonotyping in hematopoietic cell transplantation. TCRdb's copy holds only in-frame clones and misses some; the assay was immunoSEQ multiplex PCR. This sample yields around 19,000 clones, of which 86% are seen a single time; about 8.4% belongs to the top ten. This material consisted of peripheral blood mononuclear cells, taken before stem cell transplant. These receptor sequences come from a man over 45 with acute myeloid leukemia. Some clones in this sample may be carry-over from other donors' samples. Both conserved end residues are part of each CDR3. The D gene is left open where the match is weak. For some rows the clone size is stated as once, few or many, or as a class when expanded; others skip it.

clone_size d_call j_call v_call cdr3_aa cdr3_nt
once TRBD1 TRBJ1-5 TRBV7-8 CASSLTGQGNQPQHF TGTGCCAGCAGCTTAACGGGACAGGGGAATCAGCCCCAGCATTTT
NA NA TRBJ1-6 TRBV29-1 CSVENVNNSPLHF TGCAGCGTTGAGAACGTTAATAATTCACCCCTCCACTTT
NA NA TRBJ1-1 TRBV5-1 CASSLGRSDTEAFF TGCGCCAGCAGCTTGGGGCGGAGTGACACTGAAGCTTTCTTT
NA NA TRBJ2-1 TRBV18 CASSARDAEYNEQFF TGTGCCAGCTCAGCACGGGACGCGGAATACAATGAGCAGTTCTTC
NA NA TRBJ1-6 TRBV5-1 CASSLGQKEDSPLHF TGCGCCAGCAGCCTCGGACAGAAAGAAGATTCACCCCTCCACTTT
NA NA TRBJ2-1 TRBV7-9 CASTPLAGKSEGSYNEQFF TGTGCCAGCACCCCCCTTGCGGGGAAGTCGGAAGGCTCCTACAATGAGCAGTTCTTC
NA NA TRBJ2-2 TRBV14 CASSQDEVDLTNTGELFF TGTGCCAGCAGCCAAGATGAGGTAGACTTAACGAACACCGGGGAGCTGTTTTTT
few NA TRBJ1-2 TRBV4-1 CASSQDSAGQGYTF TGCGCCAGCAGCCAAGATTCCGCAGGGCAGGGCTACACCTTC
once NA TRBJ1-1 TRBV2 CASRPTGHHEAFF TGTGCCAGCAGACCCACAGGGCACCATGAAGCTTTCTTT
NA NA TRBJ1-2 TRBV19 CASTTVGGYTF TGTGCCAGTACCACAGTGGGTGGCTACACCTTC